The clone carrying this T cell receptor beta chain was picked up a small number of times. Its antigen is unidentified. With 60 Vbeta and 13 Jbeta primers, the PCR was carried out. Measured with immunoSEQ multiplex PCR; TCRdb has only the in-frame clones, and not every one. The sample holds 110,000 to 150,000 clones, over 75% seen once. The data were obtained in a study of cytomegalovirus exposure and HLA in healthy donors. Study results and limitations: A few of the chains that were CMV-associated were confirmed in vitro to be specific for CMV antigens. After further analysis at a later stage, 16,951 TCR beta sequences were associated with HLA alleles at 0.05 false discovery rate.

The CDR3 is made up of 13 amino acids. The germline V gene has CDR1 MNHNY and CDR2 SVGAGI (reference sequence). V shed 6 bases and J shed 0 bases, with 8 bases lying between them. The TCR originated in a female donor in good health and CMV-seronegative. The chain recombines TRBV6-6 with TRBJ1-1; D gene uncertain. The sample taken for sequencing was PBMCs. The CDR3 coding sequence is TGTGCCAGCAGGAGGGATCTGAACACTGAAGCTTTCTTT. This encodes CASRRDLNTEAFF.